This T cell receptor (beta chain) appears in the sequencing data of a study of cytomegalovirus exposure and HLA in healthy donors. Notes on the study in general: Most CMV-associated TCR beta chains were later found to appear HLA-restricted. Reports indicate that TCR beta sequences accurately predicted the HLA-A and HLA-B alleles of most subjects.

CDR3 size: 14 residues. With 3 bases clipped from V and 8 bases from J, the junction kept 9 bases outside the gene matches. The germline CDR1 and CDR2 sequences are ENHRY and SYGVKD. Details on this clone: The antigen remains undetermined.

Vbeta (60) and Jbeta (13) primers were used in the PCR. Only in-frame clones appear in the TCRdb table, and some are missing; sequencing was by immunoSEQ multiplex PCR. The sample yields 95,000 to 110,000 clones, around 76% seen once. The sample taken for sequencing was PBMCs. The rearrangement links TRBV10-3 to TRBJ1-2, with 7 positions matching TRBD1. The clonotype was recovered from a woman aged 18 to 35 in good health and CMV-seropositive. The CDR3 sequence is CAISDQVRGQGYTF. As DNA, the CDR3 is TGTGCCATCAGTGACCAAGTAAGGGGGCAGGGCTACACCTTC.